These T cell receptor beta chains were read from a single sample in a study of cytomegalovirus exposure and HLA in healthy donors. Assay: immunoSEQ multiplex PCR; the TCRdb copy retains only in-frame clones and omits some. Among 110,000 to 150,000 clones listed, roughly 80% were seen once. Specimen: PBMCs. These receptors were obtained from a man in his forties in good health and CMV-seronegative. The CDR3 runs from the conserved cysteine through the conserved F or W.

V: TRBV19
CDR3: CASRDRGQPQHF

V: TRBV6-5
CDR3: CASSNPGQGARRAFF

V: TRBV6-5
CDR3: CASSYPRANEQFF

V: TRBV6-5
CDR3: CASSSWGGEGTDTQYF

V: TRBV2
CDR3: CASSPTGVNQPQHF

V: TRBV2
CDR3: CASSEAIHRTGLANEKLFF

V: TRBV5-1
CDR3: CASRRTGPDRAFIF

V: TRBV9
CDR3: CASSAAGNEKLFF

V: TRBV6-1
CDR3: CASRPDRKGGETQYF

V: TRBV6-5
CDR3: CATPAGIETGELFF

V: TRBV7-3
CDR3: CASSWDRNTEAFF

V: TRBV7-3
CDR3: CASSLFSRGETQYF

V: TRBV9
CDR3: CASSVLPGNGETQYF

V: TRBV19
CDR3: CASSSWTGRHEQYF

V: TRBV9
CDR3: CASSINQFSGTDTQYF

V: TRBV4-2
CDR3: CASSQDVRLGGFTEAFF

V: TRBV7-2
CDR3: CASSFTGDYGYTF